These 22 T cell receptor beta chains came from one sample sequenced in a study of T-cell memory formation after mild COVID-19. TCRdb itself ran the 5' RACE reads through MiXCR, one entry per CDR3 protein. The sample has 150,000 to 200,000 distinct CDR3 sequences, roughly 16% seen once. The sample was PBMCs or a T cell subset sorted from them (not recorded which). The origin of the receptors is an adult woman who had mild COVID-19 (a few samples of this study predate the infection). Cell type and time point are not known.

This clonotype turned up a few times. The chain links TRBV4-2 to TRBJ2-1; D is unresolved. This CDR3 region has 12 residues. V lost 2 bases to trimming and J lost 10 bases, with 9 bases between them. Germline V gene data show CDR1 as LGHNA and CDR2 as YNFKEQ. For the CDR3, the DNA is TGTGCCAGCAGCCAATCTATCAGGGAGCAGTTCTTC. It yields the protein CASSQSIREQFF.

The J gene is TRBJ2-1, the V gene TRBV3-1; 9 positions agree with TRBD2. The CDR3 is made up of 15 amino acids. With V trimmed by 4 bases and J by 4 bases, 5 bases remained unmatched. Looked up from germline, CDR1 is LGHDT and CDR2 is YNNKEL (reference sequence). For the CDR3, the DNA is TGTGCCAGCAGCCTGAGGACTAGCGTTTACAATGAGCAGTTCTTC. Encoded protein: CASSLRTSVYNEQFF.

A single count supports this clonotype. One base away lies a much larger clone, so this may be a sequencing read error. The gene calls are TRBV7-2 and TRBJ2-5; the D is unclear. CDR3 length: 12 amino acids. Trimming took 3 bases from V and 0 from J, leaving 2 bases between them. Per the germline V gene, CDR1 is SGHTA and CDR2 is FQGNSA. CDR3 nucleotide sequence: TGTGCCAGCAGCTTTAACCAAGAGACCCAGTACTTC. Encoded protein: CASSFNQETQYF.

J is TRBJ1-5 and V is TRBV5-5; D not resolved. Germline CDR1 SGHKS, CDR2 YYEKEE (reference sequence). This CDR3 is 17 amino acids long. Trimming pared 0 bases from V and 5 bases from J, leaving 18 bases between. CDR3 amino acids: CASSLDRRVGNYQPQHF. The CDR3 DNA reads TGTGCCAGCAGCTTGGACCGGAGGGTAGGGAATTATCAGCCCCAGCATTTT.

A few counts support this clonotype. The CDR3: CASSLGSGVRGRDTQYF. The DNA of the CDR3 is TGTGCCAGCAGCTTAGGCAGCGGAGTAAGGGGAAGGGATACGCAGTATTTT. The J gene is TRBJ2-3, the V gene TRBV7-2, with D possibly being TRBD1 or TRBD2 (5 bases each). CDR1 and CDR2 from the germline V gene are SGHTA and FQGNSA. This CDR3 comprises 17 residues. V lost 1 base and J 6 bases, leaving 20 bases between the germline ends. Complete variable domain (other parts from reference TRBV7-2 and TRBJ2-3): GAGVSQSPSNKVTEKGKDVELRCDPISGHTALYWYRQSLGQGLEFLIYFQGNSAPDKSGLPSDRFSAERTGGSVSTLTIQRTQQEDSAVYLCASSLGSGVRGRDTQYFGPGTRLTVL.

This clonotype was counted between two and nine times. This chain uses TRBV11-2 with TRBJ1-1; D remains ambiguous. The CDR3 contains 15 residues. V was trimmed by 0 bases and J by 5 bases, leaving 13 bases between them. In germline, CDR1 is SGHAT, CDR2 FQNNGV. The CDR3 DNA follows: TGTGCCAGCAGCTTAGATCGCACGGGGTGGACTGAAGCTTTCTTT. This codes for CASSLDRTGWTEAFF. Looking up the rest from reference TRBV11-2 and TRBJ1-1 gives the full variable domain: EAGVAQSPRYKIIEKRQSVAFWCNPISGHATLYWYQQILGQGPKLLIQFQNNGVVDDSQLPKDRFSAERLKGVDSTLKIQPAKLEDSAVYLCASSLDRTGWTEAFFGQGTRLTVV.

The gene calls are TRBV20-1 and TRBJ1-1; TRBD1 is a possible D gene (6 bases). The V gene lost 4 bases and the J gene lost 8 bases, with 14 bases spanning the gap. The CDR3 covers 12 residues. In germline, CDR1 is DFQATT, CDR2 SNEGSKA (reference sequence). CDR3: CSAKSGGGEAFF. Here the CDR3 DNA reads TGCAGTGCTAAGAGCGGAGGGGGGGAAGCTTTCTTT.

In this sample, this clonotype turned up a few times. V is TRBV29-1 and J is TRBJ1-1; the D gene is possibly TRBD1 (6 bases). This CDR3 comprises 14 residues. The germline V and J ends were trimmed by 3 bases and 0 bases, with 11 bases remaining between them. CDR1 and CDR2 from the germline V gene are SQVTM and ANQGSEA. The CDR3 sequence is CSVDPGAVNTEAFF. CDR3 in DNA: TGCAGCGTTGACCCAGGGGCCGTGAACACTGAAGCTTTCTTT.

This clonotype was detected ten times or more. The CDR3 protein is CSVSGTSGPTYEQYF. The CDR3, as DNA: TGCAGCGTCTCCGGGACTAGCGGGCCGACCTACGAGCAGTACTTC. This chain uses TRBV29-1 with TRBJ2-7, with TRBD2 identical over 12 bases. The CDR3 spans 15 residues. V lost 6 bases to trimming and J lost 2 bases; unmatched junction nucleotides: 8. CDR1 is SQVTM, CDR2 ANQGSEA, per germline.

The table lists this clonotype with many counts. The CDR3 sequence is CASSLWDRAYNEQFF. Written as DNA, the CDR3 is TGTGCCAGCAGCTTGTGGGACAGGGCTTACAATGAGCAGTTCTTC. This chain uses TRBV5-6 with TRBJ2-1, with 9 bases identical to TRBD1. Trimming took 1 base from V and 4 from J; bases not matched to a gene: 3. CDR3 length: 15 amino acids. The germline V gene has CDR1 SGHDT and CDR2 YYEEEE.

V and J are TRBV7-9 and TRBJ2-3; 9 nucleotides align to TRBD2. Losses at the gene ends were 6 bases for V and 2 bases for J; bases not matched to a gene: 6. CDR1 and CDR2 from the germline V gene are SEHNR and FQNEAQ (reference sequence). This CDR3 contains 15 residues. Here the CDR3 DNA reads TGTGCCAGCAGTCCAGCGGGAGGCACCACAGATACGCAGTATTTT. This encodes CASSPAGGTTDTQYF.

This clonotype was detected a few times. The gene calls are TRBV7-6 and TRBJ2-5; D might be TRBD2 (6 bases). The CDR3 contains 17 residues. Germline V gives CDR1 SGHVS, CDR2 FNYEAQ. Deletions cut 1 base from V and 0 bases from J, with 15 bases between. CDR3 loop: CASSLDPGVGNQETQYF. The CDR3, as DNA: TGTGCCAGCAGCTTAGATCCGGGAGTGGGAAACCAAGAGACCCAGTACTTC.

The chain combines TRBV7-3 with TRBJ2-5; 7 bases align to TRBD2. V lost 5 bases and J lost 6; bases outside the gene matches: 6. Per the germline V gene, CDR1 is SGHTA and CDR2 is FQGTGA. There are 13 residues in the CDR3. The CDR3 is CASSPGGAKTQYF. The CDR3 nucleotides are TGTGCCAGCAGCCCGGGAGGAGCGAAGACCCAGTACTTC. Full variable domain (missing parts from reference TRBV7-3 and TRBJ2-5): GAGVSQTPSNKVTEKGKYVELRCDPISGHTALYWYRQSLGQGPEFLIYFQGTGAADDSGLPNDRFFAVRPEGSVSTLKIQRTERGDSAVYLCASSPGGAKTQYFGPGTRLLVL.

This clonotype was recorded many times. V is TRBV24-1 and J is TRBJ2-1; unclear D gene. V dropped 4 bases and J dropped 8 bases, with 5 bases sitting between them. Germline V CDR1 and CDR2: KGHDR, SFDVKD. The CDR3 runs to 11 residues. CDR3 sequence: CATSEVHEQFF. The DNA of the CDR3 is TGTGCCACCAGTGAGGTGCATGAGCAGTTCTTC.

The chain has TRBV7-9 and TRBJ2-2; D not certain. With 2 bases removed from V and 6 bases from J, the gap between germline ends came to 13 bases. The CDR3 spans 15 residues. From germline, CDR1 is SEHNR and CDR2 FQNEAQ (reference sequence). CDR3 in DNA: TGTGCCAGCAGCTTAAGTCCCACGGGCGCCGGGGAGCTGTTTTTT. Translated: CASSLSPTGAGELFF.

The chain has TRBV12-3 or TRBV12-4 and TRBJ2-7; a weak D match, TRBD2 (5 bases). There are 13 residues in the CDR3. Trimming pared 5 bases from V and 1 base from J, leaving 9 bases between. CDR3 nucleotides: TGTGCCAGCAGTGAGGGATTTTCCTACGAGCAGTACTTC. It encodes CASSEGFSYEQYF.

This clonotype was detected only a few times. The chain couples TRBV11-2 to TRBJ2-7, with D perhaps matching TRBD1 (5 bases). CDR1 SGHAT and CDR2 FQNNGV come from the germline V gene. V shed 3 bases and J shed 9 bases, with 12 bases lying between them. There are 12 residues in the CDR3. The CDR3 nucleotides read TGTGCCAGCAGCTTTGGGGCGACGGCGCAGTACTTC. It is translated as CASSFGATAQYF.

The chain recombines TRBV5-5 with TRBJ2-3; TRBD1 matches 7 bases. CDR1 and CDR2 (germline): SGHKS, YYEKEE (reference sequence). CDR3 size: 15 residues. With V trimmed by 4 bases and J by 0 bases, 5 bases remained unmatched. The CDR3 is CASSGGDRSTDTQYF. DNA of the CDR3: TGTGCCAGCAGCGGTGGGGACAGAAGCACAGATACGCAGTATTTT.

The genes are TRBV29-1 and TRBJ2-3; D could derive from TRBD1 or TRBD2 (6 bases each). The germline V gene encodes CDR1 SQVTM and CDR2 ANQGSEA. V lost 6 bases to trimming and J lost 3 bases, with 19 bases between them. This CDR3 region has 15 residues. This CDR3 reads CSVIRWGAETDTQYF. CDR3 coding DNA: TGCAGCGTCATCCGGTGGGGGGCAGAGACAGATACGCAGTATTTT.

This clonotype has just a few counts. The V call is TRBV5-1, the J call TRBJ2-3, with TRBD1 identical over 7 bases. The trim removed 7 bases at V and 0 bases at J, leaving 5 bases unmatched. The CDR3 is 14 residues long. The V gene's germline CDR1 is SGHRS and CDR2 YFSETQ. In nucleotides, the CDR3 is TGCGCCAGCGGCAGGGGACAGAGCACAGATACGCAGTATTTT. Protein: CASGRGQSTDTQYF.

The V and J genes are TRBV6-5 and TRBJ1-3, with D possibly matching TRBD1 (5 bases). The germline V gene has CDR1 MNHEY and CDR2 SVGAGI. The V end was cut by 5 bases, the J end by 3 bases, with 14 bases between. The CDR3 totals 15 residues. CDR3 region: CASSRSQGFGNTIYF. CDR3 coding DNA: TGTGCCAGCAGTCGCTCTCAGGGTTTTGGAAACACCATATATTTT.

This clonotype came up a few times. This chain connects TRBV11-2 to TRBJ2-1, with 11 nucleotides matching TRBD2. The CDR3 totals 13 residues. CDR1 is SGHAT and CDR2 is FQNNGV in the germline V gene. Trimming at V came to 6 bases and at J to 6 bases, leaving 1 base not matched to a gene. The CDR3 DNA follows: TGTGCCAGCAGACTAGCGGGAGCCAATGAGCAGTTCTTC. It translates to CASRLAGANEQFF.